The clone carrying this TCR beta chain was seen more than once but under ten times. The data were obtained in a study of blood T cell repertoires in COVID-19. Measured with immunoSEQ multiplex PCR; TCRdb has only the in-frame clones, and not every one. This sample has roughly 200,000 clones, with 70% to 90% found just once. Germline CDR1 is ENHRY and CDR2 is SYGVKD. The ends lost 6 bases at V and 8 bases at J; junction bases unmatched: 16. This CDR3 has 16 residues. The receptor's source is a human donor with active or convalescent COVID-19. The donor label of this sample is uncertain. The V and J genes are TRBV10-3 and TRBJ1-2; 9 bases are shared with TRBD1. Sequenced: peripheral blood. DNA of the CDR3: TGTGCCATCAGGCTGGGACAGGGCCCGCCGGTTGAGGGCTACACCTTC. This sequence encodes CAIRLGQGPPVEGYTF.